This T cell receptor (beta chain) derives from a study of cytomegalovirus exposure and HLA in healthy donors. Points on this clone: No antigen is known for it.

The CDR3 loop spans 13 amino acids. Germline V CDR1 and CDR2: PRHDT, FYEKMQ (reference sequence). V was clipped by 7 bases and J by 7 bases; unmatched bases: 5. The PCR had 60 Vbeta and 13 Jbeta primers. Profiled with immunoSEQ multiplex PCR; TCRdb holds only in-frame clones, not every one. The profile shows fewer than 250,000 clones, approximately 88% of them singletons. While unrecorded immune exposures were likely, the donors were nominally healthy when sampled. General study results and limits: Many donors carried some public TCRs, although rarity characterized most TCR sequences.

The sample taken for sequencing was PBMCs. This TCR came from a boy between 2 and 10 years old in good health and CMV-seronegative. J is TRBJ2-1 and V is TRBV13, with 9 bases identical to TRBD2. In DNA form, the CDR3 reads TGTGCCAGCAACCGGCGGGGGGGTAATGAGCAGTTCTTC. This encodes CASNRRGGNEQFF.